In this sample, the clone carrying this TCR beta chain turned up a few times. This sample stems from a study of somatic mutations in cytotoxic T cells in rheumatoid arthritis. The repertoire was sequenced with immunoSEQ multiplex PCR; TCRdb's copy has only in-frame clones and lacks some. The sample comprises around 16,000 clones, approximately 75% of which are singletons, and around a fifth rests with the top ten. Trimming pared 6 bases from V and 3 bases from J, leaving 11 bases between. CDR3 length: 13 amino acids. The germline CDR1 and CDR2 sequences are MNHEY and SVGAGI. This receptor was identified in an adult with rheumatoid arthritis. The genes are TRBV6-5 and TRBJ1-1; D gene unclear. What was sequenced was CD8+ T cells sorted from blood. The chain's CDR3 is CASSPRGDTEAFF. The CDR3 DNA reads TGTGCCAGCAGCCCCCGGGGTGACACTGAAGCTTTCTTT.